This TCR beta chain was found in a study of PD-L1 blockade in urothelial cancer. Study in general: Atezolizumab therapy began for patients in about 2014, dosed at 1,200 mg intravenously every 3 weeks. Blood samples contained a median approximately 140,000 T cells. Blood analysis took place 3 weeks (second dose) and 6 weeks after treatment start. Study findings and constraints: Pretreatment peripheral blood TCR clonality that fell below the median predicted better survival among the patients studied.

Time point specified: peripheral blood 6 weeks after treatment start. A single count supports this clone. No antigen is known for it. The method was immunoSEQ multiplex PCR; TCRdb's version includes in-frame clones alone and lacks a portion of them. The sample yields 35,000 to 50,000 clones, around 82% seen once. V dropped 0 bases and J dropped 9; count of bases not matched to a gene: 4. The V gene's germline CDR1 is LGHNA and CDR2 YNFKEQ. This CDR3 contains 15 residues. The sequenced sample was PBMCs, obtained around atezolizumab (anti-PD-L1) treatment. This chain joins TRBV4-2 and TRBJ1-6, with TRBD1 matching 8 bases. The sequence was obtained from a man in his sixties with urothelial cancer. This CDR3 is CASSQEDGQGSPLHF. The CDR3 coding sequence is TGTGCCAGCAGCCAAGAAGACGGACAGGGTTCACCCCTCCACTTT.